The next 16 T cell receptor beta chains were all read from a single sample in a study of CD8+ T cells in alopecia areata. cDNA reverse transcribed from extracted RNA served as the sequencing template. Clones were read by immunoSEQ multiplex PCR, and TCRdb kept only the in-frame ones, dropping some. The sample lists under 300,000 clones, approximately 61% occurring once. Material: CD4+ T cells sorted from blood, obtained at week 0. These receptor sequences come from a human donor with alopecia areata.

The V gene is TRBV29-1, the J gene TRBJ2-3; 11 bases align to TRBD2. CDR3 length equals 12 residues. CDR1 is SQVTM and CDR2 is ANQGSEA in the germline V gene. The V gene end was trimmed by 7 bases and the J gene end by 6 bases; junction bases not matched to a gene: 3. CDR3 DNA: TGCAGCGCAAGGACTAGCGGGGATACGCAGTATTTT. Translation gives CSARTSGDTQYF.

In its sample, this clone was seen once. V gene TRBV7-3 combines with J gene TRBJ2-3; D is uncertain. With 1 base removed from V and 2 bases from J, the gap between germline ends came to 4 bases. The CDR3 runs 13 residues. Germline CDR1 is SGHTA and CDR2 is FQGTGA. Here the CDR3 DNA reads TGTGCCAGCAGCTTAATCCTCACAGATACGCAGTATTTT. Translation gives CASSLILTDTQYF.

The J gene is TRBJ2-7, the V gene TRBV14; D could derive from TRBD1 or TRBD2 (6 bases each). Germline-derived CDR1 and CDR2 are SGHDN and FVKESK. The length of the CDR3 is 16 residues. Between the trimmed V and J ends, which lost 2 bases and 5 bases, there was a span of 19 bases. This CDR3 is CASSQRYGGRQHEQYF. The DNA of the CDR3 is TGTGCCAGCAGCCAACGATACGGGGGCAGGCAGCACGAGCAGTACTTC.

This clone has a single count. The genes are TRBV4-2 and TRBJ1-5; D might be TRBD1 (5 bases). Germline V gives CDR1 LGHNA, CDR2 YNFKEQ. The CDR3 totals 15 residues. V dropped 4 bases and J dropped 5 bases, with 15 bases sitting between them. The CDR3 bases are TGTGCCAGCAGCCTAACCGCGAGGGGAGATCAGCCCCAGCATTTT. Protein sequence: CASSLTARGDQPQHF.

The chain couples TRBV20-1 to TRBJ2-5; D is uncertain. Germline assignment: CDR1 DFQATT and CDR2 SNEGSKA (reference sequence). The CDR3 has 11 residues. Trimming left V 5 bases short and J 0 bases short, with 4 bases between. In nucleotides, the CDR3 is TGCAGTGCTCAGGACCAAGAGACCCAGTACTTC. The encoded protein is CSAQDQETQYF.

The chain uses TRBV30 and TRBJ1-2; D is unclear. V dropped 8 bases and J dropped 1 base, with 8 bases sitting between them. Per germline, CDR1 GTSNPN and CDR2 SVGIG (reference sequence). The CDR3 is made up of 11 amino acids. CDR3 sequence (DNA): TGTGCCCGCACTCATAACTATGGCTACACCTTC. It codes for CARTHNYGYTF.

The CDR3 DNA follows: TGTGCCAGTAGTTCCGACAGGGGGTACTACACCTTC. Protein product: CASSSDRGYYTF. This chain joins TRBV19 and TRBJ1-2; 9 bases are a match to TRBD1. CDR1 and CDR2 (germline): LNHDA, SQIVND (reference sequence). The CDR3 spans 12 residues. Losses at the gene ends were 5 bases for V and 10 bases for J; bases not matched to a gene: 5.

This chain connects TRBV11-2 to TRBJ2-5; perhaps TRBD2 as D (5 bases). Trimming left V 1 base short and J 1 base short, with 7 bases between. The CDR3 sequence is 14 residues long. Germline V gene data show CDR1 as SGHAT and CDR2 as FQNNGV. The CDR3 is CASSLGTLQETQYF. DNA for the CDR3: TGTGCCAGCAGCTTAGGGACTCTCCAAGAGACCCAGTACTTC.

In its sample, this clone was seen a few times. The chain is built from TRBV5-6 and TRBJ1-2, with 8 nucleotides matching TRBD1. Germline assignment: CDR1 SGHDT and CDR2 YYEEEE. CDR3 length: 14 residues. The ends lost 0 bases at V and 6 bases at J; junction bases unmatched: 4. The CDR3 DNA reads TGTGCCAGCAGCTTGGGAACAGGGGGTGATGGCTACACCTTC. Protein sequence: CASSLGTGGDGYTF.

This chain links TRBV29-1 with TRBJ2-5, with a tentative D call TRBD1 (6 bases). The CDR3 is 12 amino acids. Looked up from germline, CDR1 is SQVTM and CDR2 is ANQGSEA. The V gene lost 6 bases and the J gene lost 5 bases, with 13 bases spanning the gap. The CDR3 protein is CSVDTGTETQYF. CDR3 DNA sequence: TGCAGCGTAGATACAGGGACGGAGACCCAGTACTTC.

Here the CDR3 reads CASSLMPRGRGLNNEQFF. CDR3 DNA: TGTGCCAGCAGCCTCATGCCCAGAGGTAGAGGATTAAACAATGAGCAGTTCTTC. The chain joins TRBV7-3 to TRBJ2-1; D uncertain. This CDR3 spans 18 amino acids. Deletions cut 5 bases from V and 5 bases from J, with 25 bases between. The germline V gene encodes CDR1 SGHTA and CDR2 FQGTGA.

The chain employs TRBV6-5 and TRBJ2-5; TRBD1 matches at 7 bases. Trimming cost V 6 bases and J 7 bases; bases outside gene matches: 8. Germline CDR1 and CDR2: MNHEY and SVGAGI. This CDR3 region has 13 residues. The DNA for the CDR3 is TGTGCCAGCAGCGAGGGGACAGCCGGGACCCAGTACTTC. Translating gives CASSEGTAGTQYF.

The chain uses TRBV7-2 and TRBJ2-5, with TRBD2 matching over 8 bases. The V gene's germline CDR1 is SGHTA and CDR2 FQGNSA. The CDR3 contains 15 residues. With 3 bases clipped from V and 0 bases from J, the junction kept 3 bases outside the gene matches. The CDR3 nucleotides are TGTGCCAGCAGCTTCCAGCGGGGGTACCAAGAGACCCAGTACTTC. This sequence encodes CASSFQRGYQETQYF.

This clone was seen more than once but under ten times. The chain employs TRBV5-1 and TRBJ1-1; D remains unclear. Germline lookup yields CDR1 SGHRS and CDR2 YFSETQ. The V gene lost 1 base and the J gene lost 5 bases, with 9 bases spanning the gap. This CDR3 has 13 amino acids. CDR3 loop: CASSLTELTEAFF. DNA of the CDR3: TGCGCCAGCAGCTTGACGGAACTAACTGAAGCTTTCTTT.

For this clone: Other DNA sequences within the sample encode an identical CDR3. V gene TRBV7-2 combines with J gene TRBJ2-3; D is perhaps TRBD1 (6 bases). Trimming cost V 5 bases and J 0 bases, with 9 bases left between them. Germline values: CDR1 SGHTA, CDR2 FQGNSA. The CDR3 runs 14 residues. The CDR3 DNA reads as TGTGCCAGCAGCCTCAGGGGAAGCACAGATACGCAGTATTTT. It translates to CASSLRGSTDTQYF.

The sample holds a few counts of this clone. CDR3 coding DNA: TGTGCCAGCAGGGCTAGCTGGGGGCAGTACAATGAGCAGTTCTTC. It encodes CASRASWGQYNEQFF. The gene calls are TRBV2 and TRBJ2-1; TRBD1 is a possible D gene (6 bases). The CDR3 runs 15 residues. Trimming took off 6 bases at V and 4 bases at J, with 16 bases between the two ends. CDR1 is SNHLY and CDR2 is FYNNEI in the germline V gene.